These 18 T cell receptor beta chains were sequenced from one sample in a study of T cells after yellow fever vaccination. TCRdb re-analysed the 5' RACE reads in MiXCR, keeping a single row per CDR3 protein. In the table there are fewer than 450,000 distinct CDR3 sequences, 3% to 4.5% of which are singletons. The sequencing used PBMCs, collected 5 days after the yellow fever booster vaccination. The source is a man between 18 and 29 years old who received the YFV17D yellow fever vaccine.

This clonotype was counted ten times or more. V is TRBV20-1 and J is TRBJ1-5; D is ambiguous. Germline-derived CDR1 and CDR2 are DFQATT and SNEGSKA (reference sequence). V lost 6 bases, J lost 2 bases, and 11 bases lay in between. There are 13 residues in the CDR3. As DNA, the CDR3 is TGCAGTGCGGAGGGTTCCGGCAATCAGCCCCAGCATTTT. This encodes CSAEGSGNQPQHF.

This clonotype came up many times. This chain uses TRBV29-1 with TRBJ2-1; 7 bases map to TRBD2. This CDR3 is built from 11 residues. The germline V gene has CDR1 SQVTM and CDR2 ANQGSEA. After removal of 8 bases from V and 8 bases from J, the junction contained 6 bases not matched to a gene. The CDR3 bases are TGCAGCCAGGGAGGGGCCCATGAGCAGTTCTTC. As protein: CSQGGAHEQFF.

This clonotype was counted only a few times. V is TRBV7-2 and J is TRBJ2-1; 12 positions agree with TRBD2. CDR3 length: 15 amino acids. Germline CDR1 and CDR2: SGHTA and FQGNSA. V gave up 8 bases and J gave up 10 bases; unmatched junction bases: 12. CDR3 loop: CASRRTSGAYEEQFF. Written as DNA, the CDR3 is TGTGCCAGCCGCAGGACTAGCGGGGCATATGAGGAGCAGTTCTTC.

This clonotype was observed many times. The rearrangement uses TRBV15 and TRBJ2-1, with D maybe TRBD1 (5 bases). Deletions cut 4 bases from V and 1 base from J, with 11 bases between. The germline V gene has CDR1 LNHNV and CDR2 YYDKDF (reference sequence). The CDR3 contains 15 residues. This CDR3 reads CATSKKAGSYNEQFF. Here the CDR3 DNA reads TGTGCCACCAGCAAGAAGGCAGGGTCCTACAATGAGCAGTTCTTC.

This clonotype came up many times. CDR3 loop: CSAVATNEKLFF. The CDR3 DNA reads as TGCAGTGCTGTTGCAACTAATGAAAAACTGTTTTTT. V is TRBV20-1 and J is TRBJ1-4; D gene unclear. Germline V gene sequence: CDR1 DFQATT, CDR2 SNEGSKA (reference sequence). The CDR3 loop spans 12 amino acids. V was clipped by 5 bases and J by 0 bases, with 4 bases between them.

Only a few counts were recorded for this clonotype. The rearrangement uses TRBV2 and TRBJ1-4, with D tentatively TRBD1 (6 bases). Trimming took 7 bases from V and 0 from J, leaving 9 bases between them. This CDR3 is built from 14 residues. The germline V gene encodes CDR1 SNHLY and CDR2 FYNNEI. The DNA for the CDR3 is TGTGCCAGCACCGGACAGCCAACTAATGAAAAACTGTTTTTT. Encoded protein: CASTGQPTNEKLFF.

The genes are TRBV5-5 and TRBJ2-5; 8 nucleotides line up with TRBD2. The V gene's germline CDR1 is SGHKS and CDR2 YYEKEE (reference sequence). J was trimmed by 4 bases and V by 6 bases; bases with no gene match: 20. CDR3 size: 18 residues. Written as DNA, the CDR3 is TGTGCCAGCAACTTTTACGGTCTCAGCGGGGGACTGGGAGAGACCCAGTACTTC. Its translation: CASNFYGLSGGLGETQYF. The whole variable domain, remainder taken from reference TRBV5-5 and TRBJ2-5, is DAGVTQSPTHLIKTRGQQVTLRCSPISGHKSVSWYQQVLGQGPQFIFQYYEKEERGRGNFPDRFSARQFPNYSSELNVNALLLGDSALYLCASNFYGLSGGLGETQYFGPGTRLLVL.

Only a few counts were recorded for this clonotype. V and J are TRBV7-6 and TRBJ2-7; 8 nucleotides agree with TRBD1. The V segment lost 3 bases and the J segment 1 base; nucleotides outside the gene matches: 8. Germline V gene lookup returns CDR1 SGHVS and CDR2 FNYEAQ. There are 16 residues in the CDR3. The CDR3 sequence: CASSFQDRDVSYEQYV. The CDR3 DNA is TGTGCCAGCAGCTTTCAGGACAGGGACGTTTCCTACGAGCAGTACGTC.

This clonotype was seen more than once but under ten times. CDR3 region: CASSMWDRVNIQYF. The CDR3 nucleotides are TGTGCCAGTAGTATGTGGGACAGGGTAAACATTCAGTACTTC. The J gene is TRBJ2-4, the V gene TRBV19, with TRBD1 matching over 9 bases. The CDR3 runs to 14 residues. V gave up 3 bases and J gave up 6 bases; unmatched junction bases: 3. CDR1 is LNHDA and CDR2 is SQIVND in the germline V gene (reference sequence).

The table lists this clonotype with a few counts. The chain joins TRBV10-3 to TRBJ2-3, with 9 positions matching TRBD2. V was clipped by 3 bases and J by 2 bases; unmatched bases: 12. Looked up from germline, CDR1 is ENHRY and CDR2 is SYGVKD. CDR3 length: 18 residues. CDR3 DNA: TGTGCCATCAGTGAAGGGCGAGGGGCTAGCGGGACCACAGATACGCAGTATTTT. This codes for CAISEGRGASGTTDTQYF.

The chain joins TRBV18 to TRBJ1-4; D gene unclear. The CDR3 sequence is 16 residues long. CDR1 is KGHSH, CDR2 LQKENI, per germline. Trimming removed 5 bases from V and 4 bases from J, with 17 bases in between. The CDR3 here is CASSTARTANNEKLFF. CDR3 nucleotides: TGTGCCAGCTCAACCGCCCGAACAGCCAATAATGAAAAACTGTTTTTT.

This clonotype has a handful of counts. The chain is built from TRBV25-1 and TRBJ1-1, with D possibly being TRBD1 (5 bases). The CDR3 has 12 amino acids. Germline V gene data show CDR1 as MGHDK and CDR2 as SYGVNS. V was clipped by 4 bases and J by 7 bases, with 10 bases between them. CDR3 nucleotide sequence: TGTGCCAGCAGTGGTTGGGGCGGTGAAGCTTTCTTT. As protein: CASSGWGGEAFF. The entire variable domain, with the rest obtained from reference TRBV25-1 and TRBJ1-1, is as follows: EADIYQTPRYLVIGTGKKITLECSQTMGHDKMYWYQQDPGMELHLIHYSYGVNSTEKGDLSSESTVSRIRTEHFPLTLESARPSHTSQYLCASSGWGGEAFFGQGTRLTVV.

This clonotype was detected only a few times. The rearrangement links TRBV7-6 to TRBJ1-2, with 9 bases fitting TRBD1. The trim removed 5 bases at V and 5 bases at J, leaving 6 bases unmatched. CDR3 length: 14 amino acids. Germline values: CDR1 SGHVS, CDR2 FNYEAQ. CDR3 nucleotide sequence: TGTGCCAGCAGCGAACAGGGGGCGTTGTATGGCTACACCTTC. This encodes CASSEQGALYGYTF.

This clonotype was seen ten or more times. This chain uses TRBV7-2 with TRBJ1-1; unclear D gene. The CDR3 has 19 residues. CDR1 is SGHTA, CDR2 FQGNSA, per germline. With 5 bases removed from V and 0 bases from J, the gap between germline ends came to 25 bases. The CDR3 reads CASSRSGLLLYPMNTEAFF. The CDR3 nucleotides read TGTGCCAGCAGCCGAAGCGGACTGTTGTTGTACCCTATGAACACTGAAGCTTTCTTT.

This clonotype was recorded many times. The chain is built from TRBV6-5 and TRBJ2-5; D remains ambiguous. Germline-derived CDR1 and CDR2 are MNHEY and SVGAGI. The CDR3 consists of 17 residues. V was clipped by 0 bases and J by 0 bases, with 14 bases between them. CDR3 amino acids: CASSYSGQPNHQETQYF. Here the CDR3 DNA reads TGTGCCAGCAGTTACTCTGGGCAGCCAAACCACCAAGAGACCCAGTACTTC.

The CDR3 here is CASRGTGSGNQPQHF. DNA of the CDR3: TGCGCCAGCAGGGGTACAGGGTCGGGCAATCAGCCCCAGCATTTT. V and J are TRBV4-1 and TRBJ1-5, with D perhaps matching TRBD1 (6 bases). This CDR3 contains 15 residues. Trimming took off 6 bases at V and 2 bases at J, with 14 bases between the two ends. The germline CDR1 and CDR2 sequences are MGHRA and YSYEKL.

This sequence joins TRBV6-1 and TRBJ1-5, with 9 bases aligning to TRBD1. Germline CDR1 and CDR2: MNHNS and SASEGT. The CDR3 covers 14 residues. The V segment lost 7 bases and the J segment 4 bases; nucleotides outside the gene matches: 5. Here the CDR3 reads CASILGTGNQPQHF. As DNA, the CDR3 is TGTGCCAGCATTCTCGGGACAGGGAATCAGCCCCAGCATTTT.

This chain joins TRBV20-1 and TRBJ2-1, with a possible D match to TRBD1 (6 bases). Trimming took off 2 bases at V and 4 bases at J, with 9 bases between the two ends. Germline values: CDR1 DFQATT, CDR2 SNEGSKA (reference sequence). This CDR3 is 13 amino acids long. The CDR3 DNA reads as TGCAGTGCTAGACTAGGGGGTTACAATGAGCAGTTCTTC. Translation gives CSARLGGYNEQFF.